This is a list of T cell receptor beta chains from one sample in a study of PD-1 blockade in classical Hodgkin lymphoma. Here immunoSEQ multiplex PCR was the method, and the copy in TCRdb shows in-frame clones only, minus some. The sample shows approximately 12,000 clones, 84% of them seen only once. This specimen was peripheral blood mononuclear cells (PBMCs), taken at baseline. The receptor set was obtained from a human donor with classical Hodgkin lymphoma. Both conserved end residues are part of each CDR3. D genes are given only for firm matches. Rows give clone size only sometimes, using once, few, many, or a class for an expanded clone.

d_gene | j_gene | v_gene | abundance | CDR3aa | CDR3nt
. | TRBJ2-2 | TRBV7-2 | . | CASSLAHGSGTGELFF | TGTGCCAGCAGCTTAGCCCACGGGAGCGGGACCGGGGAGCTGTTTTTT
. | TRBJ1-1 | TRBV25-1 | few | CASSHRAMNTEAFF | TGTGCCAGCAGCCACAGGGCAATGAACACTGAAGCTTTCTTT
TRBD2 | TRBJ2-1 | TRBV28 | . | CASSLLAGVYNEQFF | TGTGCCAGCAGTTTACTAGCGGGGGTTTACAATGAGCAGTTCTTC
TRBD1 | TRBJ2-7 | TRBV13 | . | CASSLGYLGTGNVASYEQYF | TGTGCCAGCAGCTTAGGCTATTTAGGGACAGGGAATGTAGCGTCCTACGAGCAGTACTTC
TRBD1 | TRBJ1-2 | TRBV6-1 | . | CASSDWTGANYGYTF | TGTGCCAGCAGTGATTGGACAGGGGCTAACTATGGCTACACCTTC
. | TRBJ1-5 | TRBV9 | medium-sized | CASSPEGTVNQPQHF | TGTGCCAGCAGCCCGGAGGGGACGGTCAATCAGCCCCAGCATTTT
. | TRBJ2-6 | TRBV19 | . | CASSIDGGSGANVLTF | TGTGCCAGTAGTATAGATGGGGGCTCTGGGGCCAACGTCCTGACTTTC
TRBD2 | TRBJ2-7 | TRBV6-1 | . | CASSEMNKGLAGEQYF | TGTGCCAGCAGTGAAATGAATAAGGGACTAGCGGGTGAGCAGTACTTC
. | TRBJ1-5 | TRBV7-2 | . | CASSLYHQPQHF | TGTGCCAGCAGCTTATATCATCAGCCCCAGCATTTT
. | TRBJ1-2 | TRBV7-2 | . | CASSSIMRTLTSGYTF | TGTGCCAGCAGCTCGATAATGAGGACACTAACGTCCGGCTACACCTTC
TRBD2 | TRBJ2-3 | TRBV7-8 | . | CASSHGTSGGARTDTQYF | TGTGCCAGCAGCCACGGGACTAGCGGGGGGGCCAGGACAGATACGCAGTATTTT
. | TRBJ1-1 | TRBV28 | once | CASSPEGAGEAFF | TGTGCCAGCAGCCCCGAAGGGGCTGGTGAAGCTTTCTTT
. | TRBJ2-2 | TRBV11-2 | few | CASSTDNLNTGELFF | TGTGCCAGCAGCACGGACAACCTCAACACCGGGGAGCTGTTTTTT
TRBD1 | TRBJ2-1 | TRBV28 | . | CASRTRTITGDPEQFF | TGTGCCAGCAGAACCCGCACGATTACAGGGGACCCTGAGCAGTTCTTC
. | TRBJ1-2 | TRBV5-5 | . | CASSSYGTQGYGYTF | TGTGCCAGCAGCTCATATGGGACTCAGGGCTATGGCTACACCTTC
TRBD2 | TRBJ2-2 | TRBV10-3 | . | CAISGLAANTGELFF | TGTGCCATCAGTGGACTAGCAGCGAACACCGGGGAGCTGTTTTTT
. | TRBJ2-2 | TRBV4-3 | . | CASSPKGQNTGELFF | TGCGCCAGCAGCCCGAAGGGACAAAACACCGGGGAGCTGTTTTTT
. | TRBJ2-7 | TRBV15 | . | CATSVIRGWGEQYF | TGTGCCACCAGCGTAATCAGGGGTTGGGGCGAGCAGTACTTC
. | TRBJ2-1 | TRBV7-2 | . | CASSPGLEYNEQFF | TGTGCCAGCAGCCCGGGACTCGAGTACAATGAGCAGTTCTTC
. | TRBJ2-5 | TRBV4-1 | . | CASSHPQGGETQYF | TGCGCCAGCAGCCATCCTCAGGGGGGAGAGACCCAGTACTTC
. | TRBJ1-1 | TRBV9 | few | CASSVSDQGLSGAFF | TGTGCCAGCAGCGTATCTGACCAAGGCCTTTCTGGAGCTTTCTTT
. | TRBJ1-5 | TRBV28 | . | CASSLGPGSNQPQHF | TGTGCCAGCAGTTTGGGCCCGGGATCCAATCAGCCCCAGCATTTT
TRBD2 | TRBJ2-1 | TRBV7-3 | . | CASSLGSGSEEQFF | TGTGCCAGCAGCTTAGGTAGCGGGAGTGAGGAGCAGTTCTTC
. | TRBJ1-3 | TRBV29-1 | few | CSVPGSGNTIYF | TGCAGCGTTCCTGGCTCTGGAAACACCATATATTTT
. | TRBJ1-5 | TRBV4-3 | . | CASSQVTWGTQPQHF | TGCGCCAGCAGCCAGGTGACCTGGGGGACTCAGCCCCAGCATTTT
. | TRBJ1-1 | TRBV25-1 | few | CASRGGGSLNTEAFF | TGTGCCAGCAGGGGAGGTGGAAGCCTGAACACTGAAGCTTTCTTT
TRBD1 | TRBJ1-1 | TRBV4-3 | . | CASSQDRGRDTEAFF | TGCGCCAGCAGCCAAGACAGGGGGCGCGACACTGAAGCTTTCTTT
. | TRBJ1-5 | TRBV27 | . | CASSLNRAQPQHF | TGTGCCAGCAGTTTAAACAGGGCTCAGCCCCAGCATTTT
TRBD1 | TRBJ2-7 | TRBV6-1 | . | CASRRQGSYEQYF | TGTGCCAGCAGGAGACAGGGTTCCTACGAGCAGTACTTC
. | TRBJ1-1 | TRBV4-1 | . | CASRGGTEAFF | TGCGCCAGCAGAGGGGGCACTGAAGCTTTCTTT